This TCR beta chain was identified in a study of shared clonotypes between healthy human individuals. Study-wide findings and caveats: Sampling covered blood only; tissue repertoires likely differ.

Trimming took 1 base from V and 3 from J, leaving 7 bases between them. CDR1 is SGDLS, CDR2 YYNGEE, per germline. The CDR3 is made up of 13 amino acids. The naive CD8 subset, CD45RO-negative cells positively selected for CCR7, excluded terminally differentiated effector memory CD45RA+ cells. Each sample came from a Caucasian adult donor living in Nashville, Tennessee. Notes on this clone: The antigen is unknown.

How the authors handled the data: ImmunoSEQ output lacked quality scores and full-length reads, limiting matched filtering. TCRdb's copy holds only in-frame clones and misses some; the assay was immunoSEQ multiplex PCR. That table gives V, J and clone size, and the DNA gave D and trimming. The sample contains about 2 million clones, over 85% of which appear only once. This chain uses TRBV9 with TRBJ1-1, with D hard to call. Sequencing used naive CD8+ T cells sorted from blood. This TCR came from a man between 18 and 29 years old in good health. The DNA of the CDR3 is TGTGCCAGCAGCGTATCTTGGGACACTGAAGCTTTCTTT. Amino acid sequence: CASSVSWDTEAFF.